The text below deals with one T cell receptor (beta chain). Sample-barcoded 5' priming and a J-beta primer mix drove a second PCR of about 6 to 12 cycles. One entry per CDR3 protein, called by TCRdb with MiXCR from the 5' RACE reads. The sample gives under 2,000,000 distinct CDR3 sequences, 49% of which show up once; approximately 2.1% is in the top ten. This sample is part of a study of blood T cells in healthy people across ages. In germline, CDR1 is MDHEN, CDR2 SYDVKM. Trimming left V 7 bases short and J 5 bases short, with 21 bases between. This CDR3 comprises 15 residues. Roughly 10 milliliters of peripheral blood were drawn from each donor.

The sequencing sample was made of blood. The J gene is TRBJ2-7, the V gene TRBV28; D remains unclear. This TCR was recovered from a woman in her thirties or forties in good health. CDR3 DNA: TGTGCCAGCACCTCGCCGACGGGCATTTACAACGAGCAGTACTTC. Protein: CASTSPTGIYNEQYF.